These 14 T cell receptor beta chains came from one sample sequenced in a study of blood T cells in healthy people across ages (dated by TCRdb to between 2015 and 2016). The method behind the library was 5' RACE. The sequencer listed for this sample is Illumina HiSeq 2500. A second PCR of roughly 7 to 11 cycles was performed with a sample-barcoded 5' primer and a J-beta primer mix. The public reads were reprocessed in TCRdb via fastp at Q25 and MiXCR, keeping in-frame beta chains. Every CDR3 protein is listed once, alongside the most common genes and DNA of its rows. The sample table shows around 1.5 million distinct CDR3 sequences, and approximately 63% are seen once. Clones ranked in the top ten supply approximately 7% of the sample. The specimen was blood. These receptors came from a man aged 18 to 30 in good health.

This sequence joins TRBV28 and TRBJ2-2; D not resolved. The CDR3 spans 14 residues. V gave up 3 bases and J gave up 1 base, with 6 bases separating them. CDR1 MDHEN and CDR2 SYDVKM come from the germline V gene. The CDR3 protein is CASSFFMNTGELFF. The DNA of the CDR3 is TGTGCCAGCAGTTTCTTCATGAACACCGGGGAGCTGTTTTTT.

The chain uses TRBV20-1 and TRBJ2-7; D may be TRBD1 (6 bases). The CDR3 covers 14 residues. V lost 5 bases and J lost 0, with 14 bases in between. Germline V CDR1 and CDR2: DFQATT, SNEGSKA (reference sequence). The CDR3 sequence: CSADDRRSSYEQYF. The CDR3 bases are TGCAGTGCTGACGACAGGAGGAGCTCCTACGAGCAGTACTTC.

This clonotype has just a few counts. This sequence joins TRBV10-3 and TRBJ2-3; maybe TRBD1 (5 bases). V lost 8 bases and J 2 bases, leaving 11 bases between the germline ends. Germline CDR1 reads ENHRY; CDR2 reads SYGVKD. The CDR3 is 13 amino acids. CDR3: CAILGHLTDTQYF. CDR3 coding DNA: TGTGCCATCCTCGGACACCTCACAGATACGCAGTATTTT.

This clonotype has just one count. The chain combines TRBV24-1 with TRBJ2-1, with D possibly being TRBD2 (6 bases). CDR1 and CDR2 from the germline V gene are KGHDR and SFDVKD. CDR3 length: 15 residues. V lost 5 bases, J lost 0 bases, and 10 bases lay in between. The CDR3 DNA reads TGTGCCACCAGTGCTGGAGGGCCCTCCTACAATGAGCAGTTCTTC. This codes for CATSAGGPSYNEQFF.

This chain connects TRBV13 to TRBJ2-5; perhaps TRBD2 as D (6 bases). CDR3 length equals 16 residues. The germline V gene has CDR1 PRHDT and CDR2 FYEKMQ (reference sequence). V lost 5 bases and J 5 bases, leaving 21 bases between the germline ends. The chain's CDR3 is CASSPPLVGGGETQYF. Written as DNA, the CDR3 is TGTGCCAGCAGCCCACCCCTTGTGGGGGGTGGGGAGACCCAGTACTTC.

The table lists this clonotype with a few counts. The chain joins TRBV12-3 or TRBV12-4 to TRBJ2-3; perhaps TRBD1 as D (6 bases). The germline V and J ends were trimmed by 0 bases and 4 bases, with 14 bases remaining between them. CDR3 length equals 16 residues. CDR3 region: CASSLALGAPPDTQYF. The CDR3, as DNA: TGTGCCAGCAGTTTAGCGTTGGGGGCTCCCCCAGATACGCAGTATTTT.

This clonotype came up a few times. The rearrangement joins TRBV27 to TRBJ1-5; a possible D gene is TRBD1 (6 bases). The V end lost 5 bases, the J end lost 0 bases, and 17 bases lay between the germline ends. Germline V gene sequence: CDR1 MNHEY, CDR2 SMNVEV (reference sequence). This CDR3 has 17 amino acids. CDR3 protein: CASSPRQGRYSNQPQHF. CDR3 sequence (DNA): TGTGCCAGCAGTCCACGCCAGGGGCGATATAGCAATCAGCCCCAGCATTTT.

The chain employs TRBV11-2 and TRBJ2-1; D uncertain. This CDR3 spans 13 amino acids. In germline, CDR1 is SGHAT, CDR2 FQNNGV. Trimming pared 5 bases from V and 10 bases from J, leaving 15 bases between. CDR3 loop: CASSLTYAPEQFF. The CDR3 DNA sequence: TGTGCCAGCAGCCTGACCTATGCCCCAGAGCAGTTCTTC.

J is TRBJ2-7 and V is TRBV19; D uncertain. The J call is doubtful: the DNA matches TRBJ2-4 better. The CDR3 is 14 residues long. Germline loops: CDR1 LNHDA, CDR2 SQIVND (reference sequence). CDR3 residues: CASALQTGGHIQYF. Written as DNA, the CDR3 is TGTGCCAGCGCCCTACAGACGGGTGGGCACATTCAGTACTTC.

This chain uses TRBV18 with TRBJ2-2; D is perhaps TRBD2 (7 bases). V was clipped by 3 bases and J by 3 bases, with 11 bases between them. The CDR3 consists of 15 residues. Looked up from germline, CDR1 is KGHSH and CDR2 is LQKENI. CDR3 sequence: CASSPGGAYTGELFF. The CDR3, as DNA: TGTGCCAGCTCACCTGGGGGGGCCTACACCGGGGAGCTGTTTTTT.

This clonotype was found once. V usage is TRBV6-5 and J usage is TRBJ2-3; 7 bases align to TRBD2. There are 19 residues in the CDR3. Trimming removed 2 bases from V and 2 bases from J; junction bases left unmatched: 16. CDR1 is MNHEY, CDR2 SVGAGI, per germline. CDR3 DNA: TGTGCCAGCAGTTACGAGGCGGTGAGGATAGCGGGTCCCACAGATACGCAGTATTTT. It yields the protein CASSYEAVRIAGPTDTQYF.

This clonotype has only one observation. The chain links TRBV4-1 to TRBJ1-1; 10 positions agree with TRBD1. CDR1 and CDR2 (germline): MGHRA, YSYEKL. The CDR3 contains 14 residues. Trimming cost V 2 bases and J 7 bases; bases outside gene matches: 4. CDR3 amino acids: CASSQPDRGREAFF. The CDR3 nucleotides read TGCGCCAGCAGCCAACCTGACAGGGGGCGTGAAGCTTTCTTT.

This clonotype showed up just a few times. This rearrangement joins TRBV5-1 to TRBJ1-1; D is unclear. The CDR3 runs 14 residues. V was trimmed by 4 bases and J by 4 bases, leaving 14 bases between them. Per the germline V gene, CDR1 is SGHRS and CDR2 is YFSETQ. The CDR3 DNA sequence: TGCGCCAGCAGCCCCCAGGTCCAAGGCACTGAAGCTTTCTTT. It codes for CASSPQVQGTEAFF.

The V and J genes are TRBV11-2 and TRBJ1-1; D unresolved. CDR1 and CDR2 (germline): SGHAT, FQNNGV. The V gene lost 4 bases and the J gene lost 11 bases, with 26 bases spanning the gap. The CDR3 sequence is 16 residues long. The CDR3 sequence is CASSSLQSGRTIMAFF. The CDR3, as DNA: TGTGCCAGCAGCTCCCTTCAATCAGGACGGACCATAATGGCTTTCTTT.